The 13 T cell receptor beta chains below all came from one sample that was sequenced in a study of T-cell memory formation after mild COVID-19. TCRdb reprocessed the 5' RACE reads via MiXCR and lists one record per CDR3 protein. The sample carries approximately 260,000 distinct CDR3 sequences, 16% recorded once. Material for sequencing was PBMCs or a T cell subset sorted from them (not recorded which). Receptors were obtained from a man aged 18 to 35 who had mild COVID-19 (a few samples of this study predate the infection). Cell type and time point are not known.

This clonotype was recorded many times. This chain connects TRBV7-2 to TRBJ1-1; 7 bases are shared with TRBD1. The CDR3 totals 15 residues. Trimming removed 6 bases from V and 1 base from J; junction bases left unmatched: 8. Germline-derived CDR1 and CDR2 are SGHTA and FQGNSA. In nucleotides, the CDR3 is TGTGCCAGCAGTTTGCGACAGGGATGGAACACTGAAGCTTTCTTT. It translates to CASSLRQGWNTEAFF.

This clonotype was counted a few times. This chain joins TRBV20-1 and TRBJ2-5, with no clear D. Germline assignment: CDR1 DFQATT and CDR2 SNEGSKA (reference sequence). V dropped 6 bases and J dropped 1 base, with 3 bases sitting between them. This CDR3 spans 10 amino acids. DNA for the CDR3: TGCAGTGCCTTCCAAGAGACCCAGTACTTC. This gives the protein CSAFQETQYF.

The chain combines TRBV19 with TRBJ1-5, with a possible D match to TRBD1 (5 bases). V was pared by 9 bases and J by 2 bases, with 17 bases between. The CDR3 sequence is 15 residues long. CDR1 and CDR2 from the germline V gene are LNHDA and SQIVND (reference sequence). CDR3 amino acids: CASLSGGGGNQPQHF. CDR3 nucleotide sequence: TGTGCCAGCCTAAGCGGGGGAGGGGGCAATCAGCCCCAGCATTTT.

This rearrangement joins TRBV4-1 to TRBJ1-2; D is undetermined. The CDR3 spans 15 residues. Germline V gene data show CDR1 as MGHRA and CDR2 as YSYEKL. V lost 0 bases and J lost 8, with 16 bases in between. CDR3 nucleotide sequence: TGCGCCAGCAGCCAAGAGGCGGCCACCCGCCGGGGCTACACCTTC. Protein product: CASSQEAATRRGYTF.

Turning to this clonotype: Sequence at one end of the junction differs from germline and may be a read error. The chain employs TRBV25-1 and TRBJ2-2; no firm D call. The CDR3 consists of 15 residues. The germline CDR1 and CDR2 sequences are MGHDK and SYGVNS. This CDR3 is CASSPVERNPGELFF. For the CDR3, the DNA is TGTGCCAGCAGCCCGGTAGAGAGGAACCCCGGGGAGCTGTTTTTT.

This clonotype was detected a few times. The chain carries TRBV5-1 and TRBJ2-2; D possibly corresponds to TRBD1 (6 bases). Trimming took off 5 bases at V and 6 bases at J, with 17 bases between the two ends. The CDR3 totals 15 residues. Germline V CDR1 and CDR2: SGHRS, YFSETQ. CDR3 coding DNA: TGCGCCAGCAGAGTGTTCGCGACAGGTGCCGGGGAGCTGTTTTTT. This translates into CASRVFATGAGELFF.

There are many counts of this clonotype. The V and J genes are TRBV4-1 and TRBJ2-1; D is uncertain. This CDR3 spans 17 amino acids. V was trimmed by 0 bases and J by 0 bases, leaving 12 bases between them. Germline V lookup: CDR1 MGHRA, CDR2 YSYEKL. As DNA, the CDR3 is TGCGCCAGCAGCCAAGATGACCCTCATAGCTCCTACAATGAGCAGTTCTTC. Translated, it gives CASSQDDPHSSYNEQFF.

This clonotype was counted between two and nine times. The J gene is TRBJ1-2, the V gene TRBV7-2; perhaps TRBD1 as D (5 bases). Trimming shortened V by 5 bases and J by 8 bases, and 12 bases separated the two germline ends. The CDR3 extends over 12 amino acids. Germline V lookup: CDR1 SGHTA, CDR2 FQGNSA. The CDR3 loop reads CASSDRREGYTF. The DNA for the CDR3 is TGTGCCAGCAGCGATCGCAGGGAGGGCTACACCTTC. Full variable domain (missing parts from reference TRBV7-2 and TRBJ1-2): GAGVSQSPSNKVTEKGKDVELRCDPISGHTALYWYRQSLGQGLEFLIYFQGNSAPDKSGLPSDRFSAERTGGSVSTLTIQRTQQEDSAVYLCASSDRREGYTFGSGTRLTVV.

The chain uses TRBV7-2 and TRBJ2-3, with a tentative D call TRBD1 (6 bases). CDR1 is SGHTA and CDR2 is FQGNSA in the germline V gene. The V and J ends lost 6 bases and 5 bases respectively, with 12 bases between them. The CDR3 runs to 13 residues. CDR3 bases: TGTGCCAGCAGTTACAGGGCGAGAGATACGCAGTATTTT. It encodes CASSYRARDTQYF.

The V and J genes are TRBV4-2 and TRBJ2-3; weak D call: TRBD2 (7 bases). The germline gives CDR1 LGHNA, CDR2 YNFKEQ. V lost 0 bases, J lost 6 bases, and 16 bases lay in between. The CDR3 totals 16 residues. DNA for the CDR3: TGTGCCAGCAGCCAAGATCGTGGGGGGGCCAGCGATACGCAGTATTTT. Translation gives CASSQDRGGASDTQYF.

This clonotype was seen once. The CDR3 spells CASSDPWNTEAFF. In nucleotides, the CDR3 is TGTGCCAGCAGCGATCCATGGAACACTGAAGCTTTCTTT. This chain links TRBV28 with TRBJ1-1; D not resolved. This CDR3 is built from 13 residues. V was cut by 6 bases and J by 1 base, with 9 bases left in between. Germline CDR1 reads MDHEN; CDR2 reads SYDVKM.

There are a few counts of this clonotype. The J gene is TRBJ1-1, the V gene TRBV5-1; no clear D gene. Looked up from germline, CDR1 is SGHRS and CDR2 is YFSETQ. The V end lost 3 bases, the J end lost 0 bases, and 15 bases lay between the germline ends. The CDR3 has 16 amino acids. The CDR3 loop reads CASSWGRPALNTEAFF. In nucleotides, the CDR3 is TGCGCCAGCAGCTGGGGTAGGCCGGCCCTGAACACTGAAGCTTTCTTT.

The chain uses TRBV7-2 and TRBJ1-2, with 7 positions matching TRBD1. This CDR3 is built from 15 residues. The V and J ends lost 0 bases and 8 bases, in that order; junction bases with no gene match: 9. Germline CDR1 is SGHTA and CDR2 is FQGNSA. DNA of the CDR3: TGTGCCAGCAGCTTAGCGTCACGGAGAGGGGGCGGCTACACCTTC. Translated, it gives CASSLASRRGGGYTF. The full variable domain, rest sourced from reference TRBV7-2 and TRBJ1-2, is GAGVSQSPSNKVTEKGKDVELRCDPISGHTALYWYRQSLGQGLEFLIYFQGNSAPDKSGLPSDRFSAERTGGSVSTLTIQRTQQEDSAVYLCASSLASRRGGGYTFGSGTRLTVV.